The present TCR beta chain was sequenced within a study of spatial heterogeneity in lung cancer. Study results and caveats: Counts of expanded intratumoral alpha and beta TCRs tracked tumor mutation counts. Tumor T cell coverage was estimated at 5.5% to 8% for alpha and roughly 14% for beta chains.

Time point given: sample taken at primary tumor resection. The donors, 70 to 80 patients with untreated early-stage non-small cell lung cancer, provided the samples. Concerning this clonotype: As yet, its antigen is unknown.

With V trimmed by 1 base and J by 6 bases, 5 bases remained unmatched. The length of the CDR3 is 15 residues. CDR1 LGHNA and CDR2 YNFKEQ come from the germline V gene. Every molecule of TCR cDNA had its own unique molecular identifier. TCRdb re-called the 5' RACE reads with MiXCR, one entry per CDR3 protein. This sample has about 18,000 distinct CDR3 sequences; around 6.5% occur once, and the top ten carry more than 3%. The sequence was obtained from a female donor with early-stage non-small cell lung cancer. Sequencing was performed on lung tumor tissue, taken at surgery. This chain uses TRBV4-2 with TRBJ1-4; 7 nucleotides agree with TRBD1. The chain's CDR3 is CASSQVGQDYEKLFF. The CDR3 region has the DNA TGTGCCAGCAGCCAAGTTGGACAGGACTATGAAAAACTGTTTTTT.